This T cell receptor beta chain was retrieved from a study of blood T cell repertoires in COVID-19. Study-wide context: Samples representing acute and convalescent COVID-19 were sourced from the United States, Italy and Spain. Sources were T cells, B-cell-depleted T cells, or PBMCs; the material itself was cDNA or gDNA.

In the authors' workflow: Scientists estimated how many nucleated cells there were by amplifying reference gene primers. Generated by immunoSEQ multiplex PCR, the TCRdb table keeps only in-frame clones and is missing some. V and J calls and clone size are copied from that table; D and trimming were computed from the DNA. The sample comprises approximately 190,000 clones, under 90% of which are singletons, and approximately 6.9% rests with the top ten. This CDR3 contains 15 residues. The V segment lost 4 bases and the J segment 4 bases; nucleotides outside the gene matches: 6. CDR1 is SNHLY, CDR2 FYNNEI, per germline. In its sample, this clone was seen once.

Material: peripheral blood. This TCR derives from a man in his sixties with acute or convalescent COVID-19. This chain connects TRBV2 to TRBJ1-2, with 10 bases that match TRBD1. The CDR3 loop reads CASSVGQGPVYGYTF. The CDR3 DNA reads as TGTGCCAGCAGTGTGGGACAGGGGCCTGTCTATGGCTACACCTTC. Drawing the rest from reference TRBV2 and TRBJ1-2, the complete variable domain is EPEVTQTPSHQVTQMGQEVILRCVPISNHLYFYWYRQILGQKVEFLVSFYNNEISEKSEIFDDQFSVERPDGSNFTLKIRSTKLEDSAMYFCASSVGQGPVYGYTFGSGTRLTVV.